The sequence of this T cell receptor beta chain was determined in a study of T-cell memory formation after mild COVID-19. The study's findings and limits: Second-wave clones peaking on day 37 lacked confirmed SARS-CoV-2 specificity.

On this clonotype: As yet, its antigen is unknown.

J was trimmed by 9 bases and V by 0 bases; bases with no gene match: 12. The germline CDR1 and CDR2 sequences are DFQATT and SNEGSKA (reference sequence). The CDR3 is made up of 15 amino acids. TCRdb re-called the 5' RACE reads through MiXCR, storing one row per CDR3 protein. Of about 620,000 distinct CDR3 sequences listed, around 17% are singletons. The sequence came from an adult woman who had mild COVID-19 (a few samples of this study predate the infection). Cell type and time point are not known. Sequences were obtained from PBMCs or a T cell subset sorted from them (not recorded which). The gene calls are TRBV20-1 and TRBJ2-7; 9 bases match TRBD2. CDR3 nucleotide sequence: TGCAGTGCTAGAGATAGTGGACTAGCGAGTACCGGGCAGTACTTC. Its protein product is CSARDSGLASTGQYF.